The rows below give T cell receptor beta chains drawn from one sample of a study of T cells in Graves' hyperthyroidism and ophthalmopathy. TCRdb reanalysed the multiplex PCR reads using MiXCR and keeps one entry per CDR3 protein. The data show roughly 560,000 distinct CDR3 sequences, roughly 14% seen once. Sequenced input: blood. The receptors were sampled from a woman aged 40-49 years with Graves' ophthalmopathy. The CDR3 runs from the conserved cysteine through the conserved F or W. D genes are given only for firm matches. The size of a clone is reported for some rows only, either as once, few or many, or as a class for expanded clones.

clone_size: many; j_call: TRBJ1-1; d_call: -; cdr3_length: 15; v_call: TRBV20-1; cdr3_aa: CSARGWVMSKSEAFF; cdr3_nt: TGCAGTGCTAGGGGGTGGGTAATGTCTAAGTCTGAAGCTTTCTTT
clone_size: many; j_call: TRBJ1-2; d_call: -; cdr3_length: 16; v_call: TRBV19; cdr3_aa: CASRPYGGTLLYGYTF; cdr3_nt: TGTGCCAGTAGACCCTATGGGGGAACTCTACTCTATGGCTACACCTTC
clone_size: many; j_call: TRBJ1-2; d_call: TRBD1; cdr3_length: 12; v_call: TRBV29-1; cdr3_aa: CSADREPYGYTF; cdr3_nt: TGCAGCGCGGACAGGGAGCCCTATGGCTACACCTTC
clone_size: many; j_call: TRBJ2-7; d_call: TRBD2; cdr3_length: 15; v_call: TRBV5-1; cdr3_aa: CASSWSTSGTGEQYF; cdr3_nt: TGCGCCAGCAGCTGGTCGACTAGCGGTACGGGGGAGCAGTACTTC
clone_size: many; j_call: TRBJ2-5; d_call: -; cdr3_length: 16; v_call: TRBV11-2; cdr3_aa: CASSDRGGGREETQYF; cdr3_nt: TGTGCCAGCAGCGATAGAGGGGGGGGCAGGGAAGAGACCCAGTACTTC
clone_size: -; j_call: TRBJ2-2; d_call: -; cdr3_length: 14; v_call: TRBV2; cdr3_aa: CASSEEDHVRELFF; cdr3_nt: TGTGCCAGCAGTGAAGAGGACCACGTCCGGGAGCTGTTTTTT
clone_size: -; j_call: TRBJ1-1; d_call: -; cdr3_length: 12; v_call: TRBV3-1; cdr3_aa: CASSLRTDEAFF; cdr3_nt: TGTGCCAGCAGCCTCCGGACAGACGAAGCTTTCTTT
clone_size: few; j_call: TRBJ2-7; d_call: TRBD2; cdr3_length: 14; v_call: TRBV19; cdr3_aa: CASSKGTSLYEQYF; cdr3_nt: TGTGCCAGTAGTAAGGGGACTAGCCTCTACGAGCAGTACTTC
clone_size: -; j_call: TRBJ2-5; d_call: -; cdr3_length: 12; v_call: TRBV9; cdr3_aa: CASSVEGRPQYF; cdr3_nt: TGTGCCAGCAGCGTAGAGGGGCGGCCCCAGTACTTC
clone_size: many; j_call: TRBJ2-7; d_call: -; cdr3_length: 15; v_call: TRBV20-1; cdr3_aa: CSARAPYGDFYEQYF; cdr3_nt: TGCAGTGCTAGAGCTCCCTACGGGGACTTCTACGAGCAGTACTTC
clone_size: many; j_call: TRBJ2-5; d_call: -; cdr3_length: 16; v_call: TRBV7-9; cdr3_aa: CASSLRRWTTQETQYF; cdr3_nt: TGTGCCAGCAGCTTACGACGCTGGACTACACAAGAGACCCAGTACTTC
clone_size: many; j_call: TRBJ2-7; d_call: TRBD2; cdr3_length: 13; v_call: TRBV19; cdr3_aa: CASSKSGRVEQYF; cdr3_nt: TGTGCCAGTAGTAAAAGCGGGAGGGTCGAGCAGTACTTC
clone_size: -; j_call: TRBJ1-1; d_call: -; cdr3_length: 14; v_call: TRBV20-1; cdr3_aa: CSARGSTLSPEAFF; cdr3_nt: TGCAGTGCTAGAGGGAGTACCCTGTCCCCTGAAGCTTTCTTT